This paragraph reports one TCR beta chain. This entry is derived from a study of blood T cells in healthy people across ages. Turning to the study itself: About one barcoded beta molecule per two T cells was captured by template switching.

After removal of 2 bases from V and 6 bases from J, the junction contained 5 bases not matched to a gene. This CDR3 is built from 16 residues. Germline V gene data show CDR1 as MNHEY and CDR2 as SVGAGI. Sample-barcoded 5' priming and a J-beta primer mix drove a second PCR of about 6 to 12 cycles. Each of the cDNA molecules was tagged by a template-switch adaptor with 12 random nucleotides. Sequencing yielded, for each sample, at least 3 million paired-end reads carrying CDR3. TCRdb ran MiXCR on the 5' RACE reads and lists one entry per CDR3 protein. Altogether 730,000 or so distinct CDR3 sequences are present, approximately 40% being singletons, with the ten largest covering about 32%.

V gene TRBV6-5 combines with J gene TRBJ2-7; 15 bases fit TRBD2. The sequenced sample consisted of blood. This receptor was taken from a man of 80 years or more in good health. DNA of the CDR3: TGTGCCAGCAGTTACCGGACTAGCGGGAGGGCGACCGAGCAGTACTTC. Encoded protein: CASSYRTSGRATEQYF.